Listed below are T cell receptor beta chains from one sample, sequenced in a study of CD8 T cells in ankylosing spondylitis. TCRdb reprocessed the 5' RACE reads with MiXCR, giving one entry per CDR3 protein. The sample records about 270,000 distinct CDR3 sequences, roughly 32% being singletons. Sequenced input: blood, either unsorted or a sorted T cell fraction (not recorded which). Receptors were obtained from a male donor with ankylosing spondylitis or in good health (not recorded which). Both conserved end residues are part of each CDR3.

length,J,V,CDR3
15,TRBJ2-7,TRBV7-6,CASSLVADSNYEQYF
14,TRBJ2-7,TRBV20-1,CSARLGRSLYEQYF
17,TRBJ2-6,TRBV6-5,CASSYPGTDSGANVLTF
14,TRBJ2-6,TRBV29-1,CSAYGGSGANVLTF
16,TRBJ2-3,TRBV12-3/TRBV12-4,CASRGGAGDRTDTQYF
15,TRBJ1-1,TRBV9,CASSAEGARNTEAFF
14,TRBJ2-5,TRBV7-9,CASTPSTLQETQYF
16,TRBJ2-1,TRBV6-4,CASSDRVGGSYNEQFF
14,TRBJ2-3,TRBV20-1,CSAIRGSSTDTQYF
11,TRBJ2-1,TRBV10-3,CAISERNEQFF
12,TRBJ2-3,TRBV5-1,CASSSGPDTQYF
17,TRBJ2-7,TRBV12-3/TRBV12-4,CASSFLAPGRYSYEQYF
13,TRBJ1-1,TRBV12-3/TRBV12-4,CASVDTPRGRAFF
14,TRBJ1-1,TRBV7-9,CASNEMTGATEAFF
14,TRBJ2-4,TRBV11-2,CASSFERLQNIQYF
14,TRBJ2-7,TRBV20-1,CSAKRRQGAREQYF
14,TRBJ2-1,TRBV20-1,CSAGGGGDYNEQFF
15,TRBJ2-5,TRBV11-2,CASSEHGTSLETQYF
16,TRBJ2-2,TRBV28,CASSLGPDRSDRELFF
16,TRBJ2-3,TRBV10-2,CASSGGLAGSTDTQYF
17,TRBJ2-7,TRBV20-1,CSARDRWGENHPNEQYF
12,TRBJ1-1,TRBV12-3/TRBV12-4,CASSLTTGSAFF
15,TRBJ1-1,TRBV7-8,CASSLADPTVTEAFF
15,TRBJ2-3,TRBV7-6,CASSPWRGRYDTQYF
13,TRBJ2-7,TRBV12-3/TRBV12-4,CASSLGTGAGQYF
16,TRBJ2-1,TRBV7-2,CASSRTPSGAYNEQFF
13,TRBJ2-5,TRBV6-1,CASSEQDRETQYF
15,TRBJ2-1,TRBV7-3,CASSVNRGSYNEQFF
16,TRBJ1-2,TRBV20-1,CSAPPAESEGGYGYTF
14,TRBJ1-5,TRBV20-1,CSAREGMGNQPQHF
15,TRBJ2-2,TRBV3-1,CASSYPSRGPRELFF
15,TRBJ2-2,TRBV20-1,CSAGSGTGWTGELFF
19,TRBJ1-5,TRBV9,CASSGTRQGVPMSNQPQHF
15,TRBJ2-2,TRBV7-7,CASSLTMDSSAELFF
14,TRBJ2-3,TRBV12-3/TRBV12-4,CASLPDREQDTQYF
14,TRBJ1-6,TRBV6-1,CASSTGQGGSPLHF
16,TRBJ2-3,TRBV12-3/TRBV12-4,CASSGLAGGQLDTQYF
14,TRBJ2-3,TRBV6-5,CASSYSLYLDTQYF
11,TRBJ2-1,TRBV10-3,CAISEQNEQFF
15,TRBJ1-2,TRBV5-1,CASSFSGGKSYGYTF
15,TRBJ2-4,TRBV5-6,CASSGTVLAKNIQYF
15,TRBJ2-3,TRBV6-5,CASSYGTGGANTQYF
16,TRBJ2-3,TRBV7-9,CASSPLRGGFTDTQYF
15,TRBJ2-7,TRBV2,CASSERSGRSYEQYF
13,TRBJ2-5,TRBV25-1,CASSGDGRETQYF
14,TRBJ2-1,TRBV29-1,CSVEDPRRGNDQFF
15,TRBJ1-5,TRBV6-5,CASSYGGEGNQPQHF
12,TRBJ2-6,TRBV20-1,CSGGSGANVLTF
14,TRBJ2-1,TRBV20-1,CSARPPASGGEQFF
14,TRBJ2-7,TRBV6-2/TRBV6-3,CASSYFRSSYEQYF
14,TRBJ2-1,TRBV28,CASRDPGDYNEQFF
16,TRBJ2-5,TRBV24-1,CATSDPTGGWGETQYF
12,TRBJ1-6,TRBV10-3,CAISRQGSPLHF